These 2 T cell receptor beta chains were all obtained from the same sample, sequenced in a study of OX40 agonist ivuxolimab in advanced cancers. Produced via immunoSEQ multiplex PCR; TCRdb's table is partial and in-frame only. This sample has 91,000 or so clones; roughly 94% occur once, and the top ten carry 0.15% to 0.2%. This sample comprised CD4+ or CD8+ T cells sorted from blood, obtained in a trial of the OX40 agonist ivuxolimab. The origin of the receptors is an adult with an advanced solid tumor such as melanoma, head and neck, liver or kidney cancer.

The chain employs TRBV19 and TRBJ2-7, with TRBD1 identical over 7 bases. The germline V gene has CDR1 LNHDA and CDR2 SQIVND (reference sequence). V trimming: 6 bases; J trimming: 3 bases; junction bases outside the gene matches: 2. The CDR3 is 12 amino acids. The DNA of the CDR3 is TGTGCCAGTAGGACAGGGAGCTACGAGCAGTACTTC. This codes for CASRTGSYEQYF.

The CDR3 here is CASRDTISTDTQYF. The DNA for the CDR3 is TGTGCCAGCAGGGACACAATAAGCACAGATACGCAGTATTTT. The chain employs TRBV5-4 and TRBJ2-3; D is possibly TRBD1 (5 bases). The CDR3 loop spans 14 amino acids. Per germline, CDR1 SGHNT and CDR2 YYREEE (reference sequence). V lost 5 bases and J 0 bases, leaving 10 bases between the germline ends.